One sample yielded the 10 T cell receptor beta chains listed below, sequenced in a study of T cell responses to AZD1222 COVID-19 vaccine. Only in-frame clones appear in the TCRdb table, and some are missing; sequencing was by immunoSEQ multiplex PCR. The sample contains about 140,000 clones, 75% to 95% of which appear only once. Specimen: peripheral blood, collected 28 days after the second dose of the MenACWY control vaccine. The receptors derive from an adult who received the MenACWY meningococcal vaccine as a control.

The chain links TRBV5-1 to TRBJ2-3; maybe TRBD1 (6 bases). This CDR3 contains 14 residues. The V end lost 0 bases, the J end lost 2 bases, and 7 bases lay between the germline ends. Germline CDR1 and CDR2: SGHRS and YFSETQ. Here the CDR3 reads CASSLGQDTDTQYF. CDR3 sequence (DNA): TGCGCCAGCAGCTTGGGACAGGACACAGATACGCAGTATTTT.

The V call is TRBV5-1, the J call TRBJ2-7; D possibly uses TRBD1 or TRBD2 (5 bases each). Germline V CDR1 and CDR2: SGHRS, YFSETQ. V was clipped by 4 bases and J by 5 bases, with 13 bases between them. The CDR3 length is 13 residues. This CDR3 is CASSGDGFNEQYF. CDR3 DNA sequence: TGCGCCAGCAGCGGGGACGGATTCAACGAGCAGTACTTC.

The chain combines TRBV29-1 with TRBJ2-7; TRBD1 aligns across 11 bases. The germline V gene encodes CDR1 SQVTM and CDR2 ANQGSEA. With 3 bases clipped from V and 5 bases from J, the junction kept 9 bases outside the gene matches. The CDR3 is 15 amino acids. CDR3 residues: CSVERWTGGEDEQYF. The CDR3 DNA sequence: TGCAGCGTTGAGAGGTGGACAGGGGGCGAGGACGAGCAGTACTTC.

This clone was seen once. The gene calls are TRBV13 and TRBJ2-7; D is undetermined. Looked up from germline, CDR1 is PRHDT and CDR2 is FYEKMQ (reference sequence). Deletions cut 5 bases from V and 0 bases from J, with 17 bases between. CDR3 length: 16 amino acids. CDR3 region: CASSESLGKLSYEQYF. The DNA for the CDR3 is TGTGCCAGCAGCGAATCTTTGGGAAAACTCTCCTACGAGCAGTACTTC.

This rearrangement joins TRBV19 to TRBJ2-2; D call uncertain. Trimming removed 3 bases at V and 6 bases at J, with 11 bases between. The V gene's germline CDR1 is LNHDA and CDR2 SQIVND (reference sequence). The CDR3 runs to 14 residues. CDR3 bases: TGTGCCAGTAGTATCCTCGTGGGCTCCGGGGAGCTGTTTTTT. It translates to CASSILVGSGELFF.

The gene calls are TRBV9 and TRBJ1-2; a possible D gene is TRBD1 (6 bases). CDR3 length equals 16 residues. Looked up from germline, CDR1 is SGDLS and CDR2 is YYNGEE. V was cut by 4 bases and J by 2 bases, with 18 bases left in between. CDR3 nucleotide sequence: TGTGCCAGCAGCCTAAGGCCCGAAGGGGGGAACTATGGCTACACCTTC. Translating it yields CASSLRPEGGNYGYTF.

CDR3 in amino acids: CASSLTRNSYEQYF. The CDR3, as DNA: TGTGCCAGCAGTTTGACCCGGAACTCCTACGAGCAGTACTTC. V and J are TRBV27 and TRBJ2-7; D uncertain. This CDR3 region has 14 residues. Germline-derived CDR1 and CDR2 are MNHEY and SMNVEV (reference sequence). Trimming removed 3 bases at V and 0 bases at J, with 9 bases between.

The chain couples TRBV29-1 to TRBJ2-3; 8 bases map to TRBD2. Germline CDR1 reads SQVTM; CDR2 reads ANQGSEA. The V gene end was trimmed by 6 bases and the J gene end by 7 bases; junction bases not matched to a gene: 15. This CDR3 contains 15 residues. The CDR3 here is CSVPATSGSGNTQYF. CDR3 coding DNA: TGCAGCGTCCCTGCAACGAGCGGGAGTGGAAATACGCAGTATTTT.

This clone occurred once. The CDR3 reads CASSSATTDTQYF. The CDR3 DNA follows: TGTGCCAGCAGTTCCGCCACCACAGATACGCAGTATTTT. The chain carries TRBV6-2 or TRBV6-3 and TRBJ2-3; D is unclear. Germline V gene data show CDR1 as MNHEY and CDR2 as SVGEGT. V gave up 4 bases and J gave up 2 bases, with 7 bases separating them. CDR3 length equals 13 residues.

This chain connects TRBV18 to TRBJ1-4, with 9 bases fitting TRBD1. This CDR3 spans 14 amino acids. The junction had 2 bases not matched to a gene; V was cut back by 4 bases and J by 5 bases. CDR1 is KGHSH, CDR2 LQKENI, per germline. For the CDR3, the DNA is TGTGCCAGCTCACAAGGGACAGGGAATGAAAAACTGTTTTTT. Translated, it gives CASSQGTGNEKLFF.